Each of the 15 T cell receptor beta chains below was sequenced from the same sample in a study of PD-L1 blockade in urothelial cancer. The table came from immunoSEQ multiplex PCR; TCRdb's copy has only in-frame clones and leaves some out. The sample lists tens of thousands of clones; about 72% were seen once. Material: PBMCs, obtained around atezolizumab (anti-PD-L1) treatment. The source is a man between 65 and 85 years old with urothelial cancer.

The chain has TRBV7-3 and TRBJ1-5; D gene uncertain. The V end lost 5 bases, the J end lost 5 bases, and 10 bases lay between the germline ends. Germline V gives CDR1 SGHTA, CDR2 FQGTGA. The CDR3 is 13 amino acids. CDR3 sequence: CASSQRGHQPQHF. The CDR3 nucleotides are TGTGCCAGCAGCCAGAGAGGGCATCAGCCCCAGCATTTT.

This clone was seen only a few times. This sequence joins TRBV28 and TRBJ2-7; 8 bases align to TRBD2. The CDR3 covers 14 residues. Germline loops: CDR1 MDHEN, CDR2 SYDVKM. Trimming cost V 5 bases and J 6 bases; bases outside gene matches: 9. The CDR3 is CASSPGFGGGEQYF. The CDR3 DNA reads TGTGCCAGCAGTCCGGGATTCGGGGGGGGCGAGCAGTACTTC.

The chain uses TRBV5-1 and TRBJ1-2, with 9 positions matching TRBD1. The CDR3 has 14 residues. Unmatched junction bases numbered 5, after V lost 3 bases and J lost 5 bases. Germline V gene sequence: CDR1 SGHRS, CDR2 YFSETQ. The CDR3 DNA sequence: TGCGCCAGCAGCTGGGGGACAGGGTTGTATGGCTACACCTTC. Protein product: CASSWGTGLYGYTF.

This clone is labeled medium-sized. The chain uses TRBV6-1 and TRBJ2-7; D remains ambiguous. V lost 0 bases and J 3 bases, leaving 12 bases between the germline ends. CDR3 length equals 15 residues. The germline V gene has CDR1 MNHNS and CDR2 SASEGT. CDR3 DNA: TGTGCCAGCAGTGAAGCCTTCGGTGGAGTCTACGAGCAGTACTTC. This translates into CASSEAFGGVYEQYF.

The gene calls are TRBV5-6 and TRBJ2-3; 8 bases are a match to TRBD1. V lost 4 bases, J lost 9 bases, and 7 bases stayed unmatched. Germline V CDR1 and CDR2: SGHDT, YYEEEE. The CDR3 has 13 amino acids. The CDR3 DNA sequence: TGTGCCAGCAGCGCCGGACAGGGTTGGACGCAGTATTTT. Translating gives CASSAGQGWTQYF.

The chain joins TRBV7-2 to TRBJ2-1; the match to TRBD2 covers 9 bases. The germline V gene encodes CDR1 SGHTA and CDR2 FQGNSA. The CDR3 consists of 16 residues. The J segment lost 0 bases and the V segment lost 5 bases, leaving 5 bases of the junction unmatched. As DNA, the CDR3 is TGTGCCAGCAGCCGGACTAGCGCAAACTCCTACAATGAGCAGTTCTTC. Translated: CASSRTSANSYNEQFF.

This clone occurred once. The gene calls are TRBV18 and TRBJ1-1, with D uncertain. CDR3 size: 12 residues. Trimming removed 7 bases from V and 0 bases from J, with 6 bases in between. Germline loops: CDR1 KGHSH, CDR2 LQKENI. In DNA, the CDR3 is TGTGCCAGCTTCCAGATGAACACTGAAGCTTTCTTT. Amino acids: CASFQMNTEAFF.

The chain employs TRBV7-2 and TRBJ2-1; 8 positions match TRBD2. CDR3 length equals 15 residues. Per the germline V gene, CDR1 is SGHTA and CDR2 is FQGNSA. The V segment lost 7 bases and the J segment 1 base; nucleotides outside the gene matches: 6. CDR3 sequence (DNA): TGTGCCAGCACCCCGGGGGGGCGTTCCTACAATGAGCAGTTCTTC. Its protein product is CASTPGGRSYNEQFF.

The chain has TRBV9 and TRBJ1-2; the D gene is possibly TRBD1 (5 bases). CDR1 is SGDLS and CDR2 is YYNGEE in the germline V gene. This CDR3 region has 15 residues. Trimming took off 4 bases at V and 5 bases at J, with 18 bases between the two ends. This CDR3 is CASSSRARGGYGYTF. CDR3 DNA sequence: TGTGCCAGCAGCTCCCGGGCCCGTGGGGGGTATGGCTACACCTTC.

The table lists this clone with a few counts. In nucleotides, the CDR3 is TGTGCCAGCCAGGGGGACAGTGGAGGGATAGGACCCTATGGCTACACCTTC. This encodes CASQGDSGGIGPYGYTF. J is TRBJ1-2 and V is TRBV7-9, with 7 nucleotides matching TRBD1. Germline V gene data show CDR1 as SEHNR and CDR2 as FQNEAQ (reference sequence). V lost 8 bases and J lost 4; bases outside the gene matches: 19. This CDR3 is 17 amino acids long.

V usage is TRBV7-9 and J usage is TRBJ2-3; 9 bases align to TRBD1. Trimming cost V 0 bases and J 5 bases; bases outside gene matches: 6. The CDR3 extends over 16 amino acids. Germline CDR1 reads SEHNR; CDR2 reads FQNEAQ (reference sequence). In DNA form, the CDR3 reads TGTGCCAGCAGCTTAGCGGGACAGGGCGGTCAAGATACGCAGTATTTT. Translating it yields CASSLAGQGGQDTQYF.

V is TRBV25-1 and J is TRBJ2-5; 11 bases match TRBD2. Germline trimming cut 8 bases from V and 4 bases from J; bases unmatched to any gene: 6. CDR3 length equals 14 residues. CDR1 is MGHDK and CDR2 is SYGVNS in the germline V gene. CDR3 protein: CASGLAGGRETQYF. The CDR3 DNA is TGTGCCAGCGGCTTAGCGGGAGGGCGAGAGACCCAGTACTTC.

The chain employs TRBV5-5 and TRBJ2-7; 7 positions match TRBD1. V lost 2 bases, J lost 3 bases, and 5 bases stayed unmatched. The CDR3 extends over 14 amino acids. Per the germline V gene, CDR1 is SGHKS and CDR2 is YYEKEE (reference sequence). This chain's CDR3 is CASSFAGGSYEQYF. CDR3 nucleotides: TGTGCCAGCAGCTTTGCAGGGGGAAGCTACGAGCAGTACTTC.

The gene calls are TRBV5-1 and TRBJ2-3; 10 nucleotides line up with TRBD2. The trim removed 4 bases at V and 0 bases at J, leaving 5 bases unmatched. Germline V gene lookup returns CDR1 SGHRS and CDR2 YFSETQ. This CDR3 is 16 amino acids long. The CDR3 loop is CASSPVAGGSTDTQYF. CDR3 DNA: TGCGCCAGCAGCCCAGTAGCGGGGGGCAGCACAGATACGCAGTATTTT. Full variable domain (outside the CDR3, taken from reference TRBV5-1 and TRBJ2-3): KAGVTQTPRYLIKTRGQQVTLSCSPISGHRSVSWYQQTPGQGLQFLFEYFSETQRNKGNFPGRFSGRQFSNSRSEMNVSTLELGDSALYLCASSPVAGGSTDTQYFGPGTRLTVL.

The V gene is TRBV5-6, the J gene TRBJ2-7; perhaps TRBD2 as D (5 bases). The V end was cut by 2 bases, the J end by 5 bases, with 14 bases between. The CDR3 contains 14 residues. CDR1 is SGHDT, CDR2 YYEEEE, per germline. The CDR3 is CASSFWRATDEQYF. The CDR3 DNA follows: TGTGCCAGCAGCTTCTGGCGGGCCACCGACGAGCAGTACTTC.